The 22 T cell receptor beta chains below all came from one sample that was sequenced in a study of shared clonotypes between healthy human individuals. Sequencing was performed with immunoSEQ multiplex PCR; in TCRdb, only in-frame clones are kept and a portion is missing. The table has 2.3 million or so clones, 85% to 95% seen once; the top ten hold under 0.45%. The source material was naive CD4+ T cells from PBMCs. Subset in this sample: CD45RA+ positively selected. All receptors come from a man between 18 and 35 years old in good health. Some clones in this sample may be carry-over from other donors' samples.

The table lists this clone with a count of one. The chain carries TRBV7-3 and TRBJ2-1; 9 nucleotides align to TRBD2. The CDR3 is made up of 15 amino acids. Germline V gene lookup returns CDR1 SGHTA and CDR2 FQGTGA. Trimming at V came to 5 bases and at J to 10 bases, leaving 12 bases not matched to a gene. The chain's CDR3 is CASSPPGLAREEQFF. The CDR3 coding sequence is TGTGCCAGCAGCCCGCCGGGACTAGCTAGGGAGGAGCAGTTCTTC.

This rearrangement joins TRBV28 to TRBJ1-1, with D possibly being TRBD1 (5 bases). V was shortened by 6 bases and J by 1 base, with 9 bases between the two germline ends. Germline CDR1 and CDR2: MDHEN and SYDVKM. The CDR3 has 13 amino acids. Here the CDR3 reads CASSRGGNTEAFF. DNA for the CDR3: TGTGCCAGCAGCCGGGGGGGGAACACTGAAGCTTTCTTT.

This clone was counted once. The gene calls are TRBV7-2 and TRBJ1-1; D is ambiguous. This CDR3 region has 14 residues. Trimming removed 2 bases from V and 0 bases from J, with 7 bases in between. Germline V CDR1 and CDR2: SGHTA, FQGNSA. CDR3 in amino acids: CASSLQVLNTEAFF. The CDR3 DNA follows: TGTGCCAGCAGCTTACAGGTTTTGAACACTGAAGCTTTCTTT.

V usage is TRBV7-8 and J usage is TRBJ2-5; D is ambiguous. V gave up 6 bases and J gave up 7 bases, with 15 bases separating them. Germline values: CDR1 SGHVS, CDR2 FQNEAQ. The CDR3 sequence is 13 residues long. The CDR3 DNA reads TGTGCCAGCAGTCAAGCCTTGGTAGGGACCCAGTACTTC. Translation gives CASSQALVGTQYF.

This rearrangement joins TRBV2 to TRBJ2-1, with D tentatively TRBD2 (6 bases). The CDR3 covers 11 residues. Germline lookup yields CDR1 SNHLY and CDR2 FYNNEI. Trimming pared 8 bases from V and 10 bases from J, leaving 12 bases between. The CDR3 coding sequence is TGTGCCAGCGCGGGGTTTAGGGAGCAGTTCTTC. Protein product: CASAGFREQFF.

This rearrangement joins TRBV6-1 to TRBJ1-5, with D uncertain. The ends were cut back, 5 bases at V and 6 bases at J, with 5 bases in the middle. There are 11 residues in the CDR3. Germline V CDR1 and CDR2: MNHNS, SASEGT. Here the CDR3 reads CASSTRQPQHF. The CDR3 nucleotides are TGTGCCAGCAGTACTCGTCAGCCCCAGCATTTT.

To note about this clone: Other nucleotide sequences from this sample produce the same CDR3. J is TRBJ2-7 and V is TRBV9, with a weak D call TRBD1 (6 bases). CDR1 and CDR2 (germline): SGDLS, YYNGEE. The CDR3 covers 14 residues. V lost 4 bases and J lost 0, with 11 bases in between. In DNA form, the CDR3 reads TGTGCCAGCAGCCCGACAGGAGGCTCCTACGAGCAGTACTTC. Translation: CASSPTGGSYEQYF. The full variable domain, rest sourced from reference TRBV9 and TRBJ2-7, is DSGVTQTPKHLITATGQRVTLRCSPRSGDLSVYWYQQSLDQGLQFLIQYYNGEERAKGNILERFSAQQFPDLHSELNLSSLELGDSALYFCASSPTGGSYEQYFGPGTRLTVT.

The CDR3 loop is CASSLEIAGTDTQYF. In DNA form, the CDR3 reads TGTGCCAGCAGCTTAGAAATAGCGGGGACAGATACGCAGTATTTT. The chain carries TRBV11-2 and TRBJ2-3; TRBD2 agrees at 8 bases. This CDR3 has 15 amino acids. Trimming took 0 bases from V and 3 from J; bases not matched to a gene: 2. From germline, CDR1 is SGHAT and CDR2 FQNNGV.

The CDR3 loop reads CASSARLAGPPDTQYF. The CDR3 nucleotides are TGTGCCAGCAGTGCCCGACTAGCGGGGCCGCCAGATACGCAGTATTTT. This rearrangement joins TRBV5-4 to TRBJ2-3, with 11 bases aligning to TRBD2. In germline, CDR1 is SGHNT, CDR2 YYREEE (reference sequence). Trimming took 5 bases from V and 4 from J; bases not matched to a gene: 9. There are 16 residues in the CDR3. The full variable domain, in which reference TRBV5-4 and TRBJ2-3 provide the parts outside the CDR3, is ETGVTQSPTHLIKTRGQQVTLRCSSQSGHNTVSWYQQALGQGPQFIFQYYREEENGRGNFPPRFSGLQFPNYSSELNVNALELDDSALYLCASSARLAGPPDTQYFGPGTRLTVL.

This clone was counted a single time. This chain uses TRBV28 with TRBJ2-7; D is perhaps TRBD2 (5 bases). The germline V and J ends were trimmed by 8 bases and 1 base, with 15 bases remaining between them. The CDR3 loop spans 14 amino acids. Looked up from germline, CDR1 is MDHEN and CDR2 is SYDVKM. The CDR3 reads CASAVPGSSYEQYF. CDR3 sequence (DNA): TGTGCCAGCGCCGTACCGGGATCGTCCTACGAGCAGTACTTC.

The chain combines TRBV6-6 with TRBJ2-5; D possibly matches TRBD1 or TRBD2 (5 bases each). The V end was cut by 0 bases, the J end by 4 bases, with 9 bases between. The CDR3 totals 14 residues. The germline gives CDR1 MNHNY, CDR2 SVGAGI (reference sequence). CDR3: CASSYSRGPETQYF. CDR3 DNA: TGTGCCAGCAGTTACTCGAGGGGCCCAGAGACCCAGTACTTC.

The CDR3 here is CSVAPGFETQYF. As DNA, the CDR3 is TGCAGCGTTGCCCCGGGGTTCGAGACCCAGTACTTC. The rearrangement links TRBV29-1 to TRBJ2-5; a possible D gene is TRBD2 (5 bases). Trimming took off 4 bases at V and 5 bases at J, with 11 bases between the two ends. Germline lookup yields CDR1 SQVTM and CDR2 ANQGSEA. The CDR3 is 12 residues long.

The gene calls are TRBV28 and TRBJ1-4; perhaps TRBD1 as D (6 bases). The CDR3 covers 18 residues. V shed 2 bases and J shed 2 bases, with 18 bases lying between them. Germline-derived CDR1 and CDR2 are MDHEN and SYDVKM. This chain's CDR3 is CASSLGSWGARTNEKLFF. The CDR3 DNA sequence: TGTGCCAGCAGTTTAGGGTCTTGGGGGGCGCGTACTAATGAAAAACTGTTTTTT.

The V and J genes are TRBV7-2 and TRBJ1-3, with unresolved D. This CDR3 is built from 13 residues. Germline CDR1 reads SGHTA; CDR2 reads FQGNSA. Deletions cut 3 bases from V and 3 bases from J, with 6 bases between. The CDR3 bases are TGTGCCAGCAGCTTGGAGAATGGAAACACCATATATTTT. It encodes CASSLENGNTIYF.

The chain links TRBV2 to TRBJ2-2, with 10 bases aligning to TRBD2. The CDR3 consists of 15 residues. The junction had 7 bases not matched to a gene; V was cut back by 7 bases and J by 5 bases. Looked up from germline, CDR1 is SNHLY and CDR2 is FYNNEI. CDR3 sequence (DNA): TGTGCCAGCATTGGTTCGACTAGCGGGACCGGGGAGCTGTTTTTT. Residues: CASIGSTSGTGELFF.

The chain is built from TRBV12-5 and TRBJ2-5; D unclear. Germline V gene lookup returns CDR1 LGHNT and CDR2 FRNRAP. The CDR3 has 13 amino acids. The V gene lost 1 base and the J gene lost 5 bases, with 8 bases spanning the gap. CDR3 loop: CASGLDGGETQYF. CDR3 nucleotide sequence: TGTGCTAGTGGTTTGGACGGCGGCGAGACCCAGTACTTC. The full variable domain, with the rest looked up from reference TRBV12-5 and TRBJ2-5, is DARVTQTPRHKVTEMGQEVTMRCQPILGHNTVFWYRQTMMQGLELLAYFRNRAPLDDSGMPKDRFSAEMPDATLATLKIQPSEPRDSAVYFCASGLDGGETQYFGPGTRLLVL.

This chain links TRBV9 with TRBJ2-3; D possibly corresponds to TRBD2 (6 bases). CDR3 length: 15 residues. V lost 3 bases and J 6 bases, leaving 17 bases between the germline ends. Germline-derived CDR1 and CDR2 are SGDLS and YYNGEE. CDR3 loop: CASSEDYRDPDTQYF. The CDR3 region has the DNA TGTGCCAGCAGCGAGGACTACCGAGACCCTGATACGCAGTATTTT.

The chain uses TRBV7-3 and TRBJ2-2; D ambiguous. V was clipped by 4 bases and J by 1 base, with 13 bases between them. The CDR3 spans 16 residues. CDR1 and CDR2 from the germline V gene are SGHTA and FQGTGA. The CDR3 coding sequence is TGTGCCAGCAGCTCCCAACCAGCCGGGAACACCGGGGAGCTGTTTTTT. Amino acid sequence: CASSSQPAGNTGELFF.

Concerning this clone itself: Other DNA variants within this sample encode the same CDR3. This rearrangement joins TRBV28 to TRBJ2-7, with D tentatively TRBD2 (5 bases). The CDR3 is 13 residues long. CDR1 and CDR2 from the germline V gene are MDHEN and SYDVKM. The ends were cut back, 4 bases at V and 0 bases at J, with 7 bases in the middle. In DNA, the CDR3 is TGTGCCAGCAGTTCGGGGTCCTCCTACGAGCAGTACTTC. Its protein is CASSSGSSYEQYF.

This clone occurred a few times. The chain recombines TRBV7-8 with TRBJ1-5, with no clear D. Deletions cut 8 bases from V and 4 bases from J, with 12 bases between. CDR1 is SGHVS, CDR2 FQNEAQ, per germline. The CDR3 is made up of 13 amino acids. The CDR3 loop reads CASAGPGNQPQHF. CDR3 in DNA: TGTGCCAGCGCGGGTCCCGGAAATCAGCCCCAGCATTTT.

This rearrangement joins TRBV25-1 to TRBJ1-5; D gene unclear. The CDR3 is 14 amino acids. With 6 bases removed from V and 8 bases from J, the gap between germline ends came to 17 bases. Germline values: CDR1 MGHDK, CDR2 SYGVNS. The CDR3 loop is CASSLPQAREPQHF. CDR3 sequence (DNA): TGTGCCAGCAGCCTCCCCCAGGCTCGTGAGCCCCAGCATTTT.

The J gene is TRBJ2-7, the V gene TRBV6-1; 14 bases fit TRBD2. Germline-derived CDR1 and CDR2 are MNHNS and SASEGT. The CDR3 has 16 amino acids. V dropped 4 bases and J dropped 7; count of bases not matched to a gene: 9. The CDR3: CASSGGLAGAGGEQYF. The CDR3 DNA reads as TGTGCCAGCAGTGGGGGACTAGCGGGAGCTGGTGGGGAGCAGTACTTC.